This T cell receptor (beta chain) originates from a study of graft-versus-host responses after intestinal transplantation. Background on the study: Multivisceral, liver-intestinal, or isolated intestinal grafts were transplanted into recipients.

V gave up 7 bases and J gave up 1 base; unmatched junction bases: 5. Germline loops: CDR1 SQVTM, CDR2 ANQGSEA. This CDR3 has 13 residues. Plated together were some 200,000 CFSE-labeled responder cells and some 200,000 irradiated, violet-dye-labeled stimulator cells. The method was immunoSEQ multiplex PCR; TCRdb's version includes in-frame clones alone and lacks a portion of them. Among over 15,000 clones listed, roughly 36% were seen once. The clonotype was recovered from a human patient who was an organ donor for intestinal transplantation. The chain combines TRBV29-1 with TRBJ2-5; 8 nucleotides match TRBD1. Source: alloreactive CD4+ T cells from a mixed lymphocyte reaction culture, taken before transplantation. As for subset: CFSE-low proliferating T cells sorted from roughly six-day pre-transplant mixed lymphocyte reaction (GvH or HvG direction). CDR3 region: CSGRTGPQETQYF. The CDR3 region has the DNA TGCAGCGGCCGGACAGGGCCCCAAGAGACCCAGTACTTC.